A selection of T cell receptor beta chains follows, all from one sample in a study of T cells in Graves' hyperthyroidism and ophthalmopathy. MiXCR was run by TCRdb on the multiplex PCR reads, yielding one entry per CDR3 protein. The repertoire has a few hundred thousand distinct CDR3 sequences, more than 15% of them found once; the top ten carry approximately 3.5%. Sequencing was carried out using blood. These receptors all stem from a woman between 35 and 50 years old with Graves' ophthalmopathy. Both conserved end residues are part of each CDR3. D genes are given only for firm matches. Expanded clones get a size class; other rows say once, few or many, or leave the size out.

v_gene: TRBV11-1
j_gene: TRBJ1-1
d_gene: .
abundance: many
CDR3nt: TGTGCCAGCAGCTTAGCGACAGACACTGAAGCTTTCTTT
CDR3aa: CASSLATDTEAFF

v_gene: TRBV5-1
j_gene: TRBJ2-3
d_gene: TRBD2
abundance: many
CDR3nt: TGCGCCAGCAGCTTGACTACTAGCGGGGTTGAAAATACGCAGTATTTT
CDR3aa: CASSLTTSGVENTQYF

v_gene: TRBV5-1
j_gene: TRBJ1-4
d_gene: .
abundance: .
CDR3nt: TGCGCCAGCAGTGGGTCCGCCGACGGAGCTAATGAAAAACTGTTTTTT
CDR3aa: CASSGSADGANEKLFF

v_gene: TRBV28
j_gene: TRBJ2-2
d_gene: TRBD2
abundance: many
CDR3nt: TGTGCCAGCAACCTAGCGGGAAACACCGGGGAGCTGTTTTTT
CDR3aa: CASNLAGNTGELFF

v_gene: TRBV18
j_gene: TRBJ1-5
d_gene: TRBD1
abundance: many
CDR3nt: TGTGCCAGCAGTCCGGACAGGGGAAATCAGCCCCAGCATTTT
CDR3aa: CASSPDRGNQPQHF

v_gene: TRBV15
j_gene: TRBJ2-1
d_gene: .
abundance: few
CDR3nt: TGTGCCACCAGCAGAGCCAGGGTCAATGAGCAGTTCTTC
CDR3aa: CATSRARVNEQFF

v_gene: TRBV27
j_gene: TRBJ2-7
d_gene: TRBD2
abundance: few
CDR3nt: TGTGCCAGCAGTTCTGGGTCGGGGGGGGTGATCTACGAGCAGTACTTC
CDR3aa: CASSSGSGGVIYEQYF

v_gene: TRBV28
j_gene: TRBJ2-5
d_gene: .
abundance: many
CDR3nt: TGTGCCAGCAGTTTCACCAGCGGCGTACTCCAAGAGACCCAGTACTTC
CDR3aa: CASSFTSGVLQETQYF

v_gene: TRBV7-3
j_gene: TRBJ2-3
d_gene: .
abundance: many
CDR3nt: TGTGCCAGCAGCGGGAACCGGGGAGATACGCAGTATTTT
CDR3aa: CASSGNRGDTQYF

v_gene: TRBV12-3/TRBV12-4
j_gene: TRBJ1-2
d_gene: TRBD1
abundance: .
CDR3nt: TGTGCCAGCAGTTTCAGACAGGGAAGCTATGGCTACACCTTC
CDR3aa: CASSFRQGSYGYTF

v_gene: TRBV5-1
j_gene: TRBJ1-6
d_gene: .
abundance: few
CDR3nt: TGCGCCAGCAGCTTGGCCGGGCCGGGGTTAACATATAATTCACCCCTCCACTTT
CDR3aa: CASSLAGPGLTYNSPLHF

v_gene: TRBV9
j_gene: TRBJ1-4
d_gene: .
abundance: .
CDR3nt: TGTGCCAGCAGCGCCGACCCAGCAGAAAAACTGTTTTTT
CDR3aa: CASSADPAEKLFF

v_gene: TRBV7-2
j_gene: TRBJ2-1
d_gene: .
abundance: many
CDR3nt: TGTGCCAGCAGCTTAGGACCCAGTTCTTCATACAATGAGCAGTTCTTC
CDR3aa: CASSLGPSSSYNEQFF

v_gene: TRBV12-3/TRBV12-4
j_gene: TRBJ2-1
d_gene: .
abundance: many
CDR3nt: TGTGCCAGCAGTGAGTTGCAAGAGCAGTTCTTC
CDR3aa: CASSELQEQFF

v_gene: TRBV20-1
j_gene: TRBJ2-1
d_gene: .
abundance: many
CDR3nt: TGCAGTGCTACACTAGTCAATGAGCAGTTCTTC
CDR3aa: CSATLVNEQFF

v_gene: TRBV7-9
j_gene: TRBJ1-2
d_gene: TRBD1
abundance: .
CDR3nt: TGTGCCAGCAGCCGGACAGGGTATGGCTACACCTTC
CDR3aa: CASSRTGYGYTF

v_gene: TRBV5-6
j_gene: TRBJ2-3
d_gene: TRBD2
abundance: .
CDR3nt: TGTGCCAGCAGCTTGGTCGGTAGCGGGGGGGCCCCAGATACGCAGTATTTT
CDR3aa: CASSLVGSGGAPDTQYF

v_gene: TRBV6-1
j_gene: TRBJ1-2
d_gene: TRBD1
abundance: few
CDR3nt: TGTGCCAGCAGGGATACAGGGGGCAGGGACCTTGGCTACACCTTC
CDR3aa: CASRDTGGRDLGYTF

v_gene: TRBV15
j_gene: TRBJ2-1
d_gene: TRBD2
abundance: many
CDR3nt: TGTGCCACCCGGGCTAGCGGGATAGGGGGTGAGCAGTTCTTC
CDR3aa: CATRASGIGGEQFF

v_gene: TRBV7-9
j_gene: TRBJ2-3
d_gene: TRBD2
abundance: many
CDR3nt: TGTGCCAGCAGCCTCGGACTAGCGGGGTTCGCCACAGATACGCAGTATTTT
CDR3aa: CASSLGLAGFATDTQYF

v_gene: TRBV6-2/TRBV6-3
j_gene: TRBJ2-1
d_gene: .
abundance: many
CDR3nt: TGTGCCAGCAAACTAACGGATGAATACAATGAGCAGTTCTTC
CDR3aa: CASKLTDEYNEQFF

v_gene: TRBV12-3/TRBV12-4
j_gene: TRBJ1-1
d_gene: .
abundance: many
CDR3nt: TGTGCCAGCAGTTTCGGACGGGGTGAAGCTTTCTTT
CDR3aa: CASSFGRGEAFF

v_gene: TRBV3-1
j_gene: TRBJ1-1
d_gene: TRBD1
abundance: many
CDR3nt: TGTGCCAGCAGCCTATCCGGGACAGGGGATGGTGAAGCTTTCTTT
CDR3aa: CASSLSGTGDGEAFF

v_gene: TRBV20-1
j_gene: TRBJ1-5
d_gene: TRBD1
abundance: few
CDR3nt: TGCAGTGCTACATCCCAGGAGGGGGCTGGTCAGCCCCAGCATTTT
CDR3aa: CSATSQEGAGQPQHF

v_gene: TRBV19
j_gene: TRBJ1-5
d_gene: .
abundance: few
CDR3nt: TGTGCCAGTAGTTCATCCAGGACTGTTCAGCCCCAGCATTTT
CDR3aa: CASSSSRTVQPQHF

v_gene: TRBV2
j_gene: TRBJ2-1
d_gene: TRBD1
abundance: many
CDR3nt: TGTGCCAGCAGTGAAGCGACAGGGAAAGACTCCTACAATGAGCAGTTCTTC
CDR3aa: CASSEATGKDSYNEQFF

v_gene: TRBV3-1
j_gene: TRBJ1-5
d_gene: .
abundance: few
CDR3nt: TGTGCCAGCAGCCAAGATCGGGGGACCCATCAGCCCCAGCATTTT
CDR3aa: CASSQDRGTHQPQHF

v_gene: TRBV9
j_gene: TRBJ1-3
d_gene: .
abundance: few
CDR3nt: TGTGCCAGCAGCGACCAGGGCCTCTCTGGAAACACCATATATTTT
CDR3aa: CASSDQGLSGNTIYF

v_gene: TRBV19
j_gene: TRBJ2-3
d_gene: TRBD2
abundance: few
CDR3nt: TGTGCCAGTAGCCTGAAGCGGGAGTACACAGATACGCAGTATTTT
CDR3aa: CASSLKREYTDTQYF

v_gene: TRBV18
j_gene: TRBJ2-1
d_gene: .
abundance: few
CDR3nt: TGTGCCAGCTCACCAACGTCAGGGGACTTCAATGAGCAGTTCTTC
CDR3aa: CASSPTSGDFNEQFF

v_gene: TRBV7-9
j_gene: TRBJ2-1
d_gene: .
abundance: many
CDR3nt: TGTGCCAGCAGCTTAGTAGCGGACCACAATGAGCAGTTCTTC
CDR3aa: CASSLVADHNEQFF

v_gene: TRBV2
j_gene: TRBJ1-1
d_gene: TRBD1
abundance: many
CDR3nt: TGTGCCAGCACCGGGACAGGAGTGCTCGCTGAAGCTTTCTTT
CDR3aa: CASTGTGVLAEAFF

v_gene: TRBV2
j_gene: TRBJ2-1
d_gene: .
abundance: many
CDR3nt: TGTGCCAGCAACCGACAGGGAGGCAATGAGCAGTTCTTC
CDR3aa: CASNRQGGNEQFF

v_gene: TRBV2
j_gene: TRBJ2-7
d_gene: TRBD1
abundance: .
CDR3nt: TGTGCCAGCAGTGAGGGACAGGACACCTACGAGCAGTACTTC
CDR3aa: CASSEGQDTYEQYF

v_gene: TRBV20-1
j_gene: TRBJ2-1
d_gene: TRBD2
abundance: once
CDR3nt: TGCAGTGCTAGAGATGGACTAGCGGGGTCCTACAATGAGCAGTTCTTC
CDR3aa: CSARDGLAGSYNEQFF

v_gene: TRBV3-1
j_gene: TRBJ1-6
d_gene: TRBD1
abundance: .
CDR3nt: TGTGCCAGCAGCCGACAGGGGGCGACCTATAATTCACCCCTCCACTTT
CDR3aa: CASSRQGATYNSPLHF

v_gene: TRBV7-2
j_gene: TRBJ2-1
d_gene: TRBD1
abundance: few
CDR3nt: TGTGCCAGCAGCCAGGGGGCAGTTCCTTACAATGAGCAGTTCTTC
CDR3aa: CASSQGAVPYNEQFF

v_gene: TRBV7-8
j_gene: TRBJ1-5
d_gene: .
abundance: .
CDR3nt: TGTGCCAGCAGCCGCGTTTTAGGGGTCAATCAGCCCCAGCATTTT
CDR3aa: CASSRVLGVNQPQHF

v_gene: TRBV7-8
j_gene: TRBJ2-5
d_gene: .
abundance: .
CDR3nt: TGTGCCAGCAGCTTAGCGGGGCAGAAACAAGAGACCCAGTACTTC
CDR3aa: CASSLAGQKQETQYF

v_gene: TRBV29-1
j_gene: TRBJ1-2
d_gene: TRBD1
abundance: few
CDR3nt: TGCAGCGTGATGGGACAGGATCCCTATGGCTACACCTTC
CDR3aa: CSVMGQDPYGYTF

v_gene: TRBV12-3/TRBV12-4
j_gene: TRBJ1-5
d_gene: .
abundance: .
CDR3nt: TGTGCCAGCAGCCTCGGCGGGGGTTATAGCAATCAGCCCCAGCATTTT
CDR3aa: CASSLGGGYSNQPQHF

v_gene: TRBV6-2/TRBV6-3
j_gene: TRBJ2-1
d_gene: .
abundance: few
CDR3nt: TGTGCCAGCAGGACGATGAATGAGCAGTTCTTC
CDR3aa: CASRTMNEQFF

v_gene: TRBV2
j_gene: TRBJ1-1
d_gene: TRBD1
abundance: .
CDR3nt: TGTGCCAGCAGCCGGAGGACAGGGATAGTCACTGAAGCTTTCTTT
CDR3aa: CASSRRTGIVTEAFF

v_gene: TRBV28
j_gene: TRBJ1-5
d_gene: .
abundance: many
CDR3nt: TGTGCCAGCAGTCTCTCCGGGACACACACAGATACGCAGCATTTT
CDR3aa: CASSLSGTHTDTQHF

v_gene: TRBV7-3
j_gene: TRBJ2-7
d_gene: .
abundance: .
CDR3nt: TGCGCCAGCAGCCAAGTCACGGGGGTAGGGGGCTCGGGGCCCTACGAGCAGTACTTC
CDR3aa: CASSQVTGVGGSGPYEQYF

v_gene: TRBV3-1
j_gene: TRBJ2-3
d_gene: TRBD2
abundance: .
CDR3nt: TGTGCCAGCAGCCGACGGACTAGCGGGCCCCCTAGCACAGATACGCAGTATTTT
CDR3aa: CASSRRTSGPPSTDTQYF

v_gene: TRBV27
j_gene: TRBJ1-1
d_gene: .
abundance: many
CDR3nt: TGTGCCAGCAGAGTCCGGGGGAAAGCTTTCTTT
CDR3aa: CASRVRGKAFF

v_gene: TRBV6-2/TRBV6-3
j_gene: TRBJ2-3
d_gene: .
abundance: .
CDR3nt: TGTGCCAGCAGTTATGCAAGCACAGGGCAAGATACGCAGTATTTT
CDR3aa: CASSYASTGQDTQYF

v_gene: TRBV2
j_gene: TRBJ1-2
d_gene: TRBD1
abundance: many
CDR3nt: TGTGCCAGCACCCCGGACAGGGGGCGAGGTTATGGCTACACCTTC
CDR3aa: CASTPDRGRGYGYTF

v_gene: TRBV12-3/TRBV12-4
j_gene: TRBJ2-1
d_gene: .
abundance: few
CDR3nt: TGTGCCAGCAGTATACATTCCCCGGGTGAGCAGTTCTTC
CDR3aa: CASSIHSPGEQFF

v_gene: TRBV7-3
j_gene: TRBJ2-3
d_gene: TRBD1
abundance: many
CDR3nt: TGTGCCAGCAGCTTATATCAGGGGGCAGATACGCAGTATTTT
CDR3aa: CASSLYQGADTQYF

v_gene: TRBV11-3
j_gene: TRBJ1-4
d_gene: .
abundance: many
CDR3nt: TGTGCCAGCAGGGTCTCCTTAACAGGGATAGTAACTAATGAAAAACTGTTTTTT
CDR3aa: CASRVSLTGIVTNEKLFF

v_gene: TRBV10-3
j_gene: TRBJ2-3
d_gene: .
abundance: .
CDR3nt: TGTGCCATCGTGGGCAACCCGACAGATACGCAGTATTTT
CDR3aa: CAIVGNPTDTQYF

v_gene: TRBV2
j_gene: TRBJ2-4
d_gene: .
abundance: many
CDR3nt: TGTGCCAGCAGTTTGCAGGGGCTAGCCAAAAACATTCAGTACTTC
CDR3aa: CASSLQGLAKNIQYF

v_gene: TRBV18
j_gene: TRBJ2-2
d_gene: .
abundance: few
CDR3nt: TGTGCCAGCTCACCACCGGGGTTGAGTGACAGGCGCACCGGGGAGCTGTTTTTT
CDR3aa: CASSPPGLSDRRTGELFF